In its sample, the clone carrying this T cell receptor (beta chain) was seen many times. Its matching antigen is unknown. The data are from a study of response to subunit inactivated influenza vaccine. Notes on the study in general: Authors suggested seasonal influenza vaccinations each recruit few new T cells.

Trimming cost V 5 bases and J 6 bases; bases outside gene matches: 6. Germline V lookup: CDR1 ENHRY, CDR2 SYGVKD. There are 14 residues in the CDR3. Via MiXCR, TCRdb re-called the RT-PCR reads, giving one row per CDR3 protein. Here the sample spans 430,000 or so distinct CDR3 sequences, around 9.9% being singletons. Material: PBMCs from blood, obtained about 6 weeks after vaccination. J is TRBJ2-7 and V is TRBV10-3, with TRBD1 matching 11 bases. The receptor comes from a man aged 45-65 years who received an inactivated influenza vaccine. CDR3 DNA: TGTGCCATCAGTCTCGGGACAGGGGGAGCCGAGCAGTACTTC. Residues: CAISLGTGGAEQYF.